This TCR beta chain was documented in a study of T-cell memory formation after mild COVID-19 (dated by TCRdb to the early 2020s). For the wider study: Most TCR sequence clusters were specific to one of the two donors. In two donors, T-cell clones that expanded and contracted after mild COVID-19 were followed by sequencing TCRalpha and TCRbeta repertoires longitudinally. The cohort comprised two young, previously healthy adult volunteers, one female and one male. What the research found in general, with its limitations: Balanced CD4/CD8 phenotypes were observed for clones contracting from day 15 to 85, whereas a bias towards CD4+ was observed for a second wave of clones expanding from day 15 to 37. The second-wave clones that peaked on day 37 were not confirmed to be SARS-CoV-2 specific. Contracting CD4+ clones appeared mostly in the CM and EM memory subsets, whereas CD8+ clones were enriched in EMRA. Some responding clones were detected in pre-infection memory, which suggested that pre-existing cross-reactive memory T cells had joined the SARS-CoV-2 response. Only two mild cases were covered in the study, and larger cohorts including severe cases with pre-infection samples were considered necessary.

Ficoll-Paque density gradient centrifugation was the method used to isolate PBMCs. The instrument was an Illumina NovaSeq 6000. cDNA libraries for TCRalpha and TCRbeta were prepared by 5'RACE using constant-segment primers, with sample barcodes and unique molecular identifiers added. RNA was extracted from every sample with Trizol reagent. Amplification of the libraries took two PCR steps, and the second step added a second sample barcode plus Illumina TruSeq adapters. Sequencing of the libraries was done on an Illumina NovaSeq, producing 2 x 150 bp paired-end reads. The paper's data handling went like this. Reads were demultiplexed and collapsed into UMI-guided consensus sequences with migec v1.2.7. Using mixcr v2.1.11, the UMI consensuses were aligned to TRA and TRB V and J templates and assembled into clonotypes. Clonotypes were classified as expanded or contracted when called significant by both edgeR and NoisET, with noise models trained on biological replicates. For edgeR calls, the cutoffs were a false discovery rate-adjusted p below 0.01 and a log2 fold-change threshold of 1. As an exploratory analysis of dynamics, max-normalized trajectories of the 1000 most abundant clonotypes were examined by PCA with hierarchical clustering. Each responding clone was given a CD4 or CD8 phenotype based on the CD4+ and CD8+ repertoires, which had been sequenced separately. Using fastp at Q25 and MiXCR, TCRdb reprocessed the public reads and kept productive beta chains. CDR3 protein duplicates are merged, each entry listing the most common genes and DNA. These V and J calls originate from TCRdb's pipeline instead of the authors' own analysis. The table for this sample lists roughly 350,000 distinct CDR3 sequences; over 25% of them were counted only once. The ten top clones hold approximately 12% of the sample.

The table lists this clonotype with a few counts. What antigen it recognizes has not been identified. Base quality data are lacking; no much larger clone is found one base away. The TCR was taken from an adult woman who had mild COVID-19 (a few samples of this study predate the infection). The sample titles of this study are shuffled in the database, so cell type and time point are left out; the donor was told from shared clones. Input material: PBMCs or a T cell subset sorted from them (not recorded which).

The DNA sequence follows: TGCAGTGCTCTGACAGGGGCTTCCTACGAGCAGTACTTC. Translated, this gives CSALTGASYEQYF. The receptor chain draws on TRBV20-1 and TRBJ2-7, with 8 middle bases fitting TRBD1. V trim: 5 bases; J trim: 1 base; unmatched bases: 4. The CDR3 runs 13 residues from the cysteine to the phenylalanine. The read is trimmed to its CDR3 DNA, 39 bases read in frame from base 1. The germline V gene (reference sequence) sets CDR1 to DFQATT and CDR2 to SNEGSKA.